These 13 T cell receptor beta chains originate from one sample sequenced in a study of T cells in Graves' hyperthyroidism and ophthalmopathy. It was RNA transcripts that yielded the amplified TCR beta CDR3 regions. A set of HTBI primers served as the primers for a first-round RT-PCR of the TCR CDR3. One entry per CDR3 protein, called by TCRdb with MiXCR from the multiplex PCR reads. The sample comprises about 700,000 distinct CDR3 sequences, 45% of which are singletons, and approximately 6.8% rests with the top ten. Sequencing was done on a sample of peripheral blood or thyroid tissue (not recorded which). Receptors originate from an adult man with Graves' disease, either hyperthyroidism or ophthalmopathy (not recorded which).

The rearrangement joins TRBV2 to TRBJ1-1; 8 bases line up with TRBD1. Looked up from germline, CDR1 is SNHLY and CDR2 is FYNNEI. The CDR3 has 13 amino acids. J lost 4 bases, V lost 8 bases, and 6 bases had no gene match. For the CDR3, the DNA is TGTGCCAGCGAGCCAACAGGGGGCACTGAAGCTTTCTTT. Protein product: CASEPTGGTEAFF. The whole variable domain, remainder taken from reference TRBV2 and TRBJ1-1, is EPEVTQTPSHQVTQMGQEVILRCVPISNHLYFYWYRQILGQKVEFLVSFYNNEISEKSEIFDDQFSVERPDGSNFTLKIRSTKLEDSAMYFCASEPTGGTEAFFGQGTRLTVV.

This clonotype has a single count. One end of the junction does not line up with germline, which may come from a read error. This chain connects TRBV2 to TRBJ2-2; 8 bases agree with TRBD1. The CDR3 runs to 15 residues. The germline CDR1 and CDR2 sequences are SNHLY and FYNNEI. The CDR3 region is CASSGKQGDTGELFF. CDR3 in DNA: TGTGCCAGCAGTGGGAAACAGGGGGACACTGGGGAGCTGTTTTTT. The full variable domain, in which reference TRBV2 and TRBJ2-2 provide the parts outside the CDR3, is EPEVTQTPSHQVTQMGQEVILRCVPISNHLYFYWYRQILGQKVEFLVSFYNNEISEKSEIFDDQFSVERPDGSNFTLKIRSTKLEDSAMYFCASSGKQGDTGELFFGEGSRLTVL.

The gene calls are TRBV7-9 and TRBJ1-1; no clear D gene. Germline V gives CDR1 SEHNR, CDR2 FQNEAQ (reference sequence). The CDR3 spans 15 residues. The V end was cut by 3 bases, the J end by 4 bases, with 15 bases between. CDR3 bases: TGTGCCAGCAGCTTTCCCTCGCCGGGGTTCACTGAAGCTTTCTTT. The encoded protein is CASSFPSPGFTEAFF.

The sample holds many counts of this clonotype. The genes are TRBV7-9 and TRBJ1-2; tentatively, D is TRBD1 (5 bases). Trimming left V 5 bases short and J 4 bases short, with 17 bases between. The germline V gene encodes CDR1 SEHNR and CDR2 FQNEAQ (reference sequence). The CDR3 spans 15 residues. The CDR3 bases are TGTGCCAGCAGCCCAGCGGGGGTGAGCGGCTATGGCTACACCTTC. It is translated as CASSPAGVSGYGYTF.

Concerning this clonotype itself: As the CDR3 is not closed by the conserved phenylalanine or tryptophan, this likely results from a read error. The gene calls are TRBV5-1 and TRBJ2-7; 8 bases match TRBD1. Germline V lookup: CDR1 SGHRS, CDR2 YFSETQ. V was pared by 4 bases and J by 4 bases, with 10 bases of the junction left unmatched. This CDR3 is built from 15 residues. The CDR3 nucleotides read TGCGCCAGCAGCGCTGGACAGGGACGACTGTACGAGCAGTACCTC. It translates to CASSAGQGRLYEQYL.

The genes are TRBV15 and TRBJ1-5; TRBD1 is a possible D gene (6 bases). Germline lookup yields CDR1 LNHNV and CDR2 YYDKDF (reference sequence). With 1 base removed from V and 3 bases from J, the gap between germline ends came to 10 bases. The CDR3 is 15 residues long. The CDR3 nucleotides read TGTGCCACCAGCAGAGCGGGGGGCAACAATCAGCCCCAGCATTTT. Translation: CATSRAGGNNQPQHF.

As concerns this clonotype: A much more abundant neighbour one base away suggests this may be a read error. The J gene is TRBJ1-2, the V gene TRBV10-3; D is unresolved. CDR1 ENHRY and CDR2 SYGVKD come from the germline V gene. Trimming took 3 bases from V and 8 from J, leaving 19 bases between them. The CDR3 is made up of 15 amino acids. This CDR3 reads CAISESWTVLGGYTF. Here the CDR3 DNA reads TGTGCCATCAGTGAATCCTGGACGGTCTTGGGAGGCTACACCTTC.

The genes are TRBV20-1 and TRBJ2-7, with 9 bases fitting TRBD2. CDR1 and CDR2 from the germline V gene are DFQATT and SNEGSKA (reference sequence). This CDR3 spans 14 amino acids. V lost 2 bases to trimming and J lost 4 bases; unmatched junction nucleotides: 6. CDR3 in amino acids: CSARSGTSSYEQYF. The CDR3 DNA reads TGCAGTGCTAGATCCGGGACTAGCAGTTACGAGCAGTACTTC.

A single count supports this clonotype. An end of the junction does not agree with germline; a read error may underlie this. This chain joins TRBV11-1 and TRBJ1-1; D may be TRBD1 (6 bases). Germline values: CDR1 SGHAT, CDR2 FQDESV (reference sequence). This CDR3 is built from 11 residues. CDR3 nucleotide sequence: TGCTGCCAGCAGGGGCCCACGGAAGCTTTCTTT. This sequence encodes CCQQGPTEAFF.

Remarks on this clonotype: This sequence may be a read error, since a much larger clone differs from it by one base. This chain uses TRBV11-2 with TRBJ2-2; no reliable D call. Germline CDR1 SGHAT, CDR2 FQNNGV. The CDR3 length is 13 residues. CDR3 nucleotide sequence: TGTGCCAGCAGCTTAGAGAACGCCGGGGAGCTGTTTTTT. Its protein is CASSLENAGELFF.

This clonotype was observed a handful of times. The rearrangement uses TRBV29-1 and TRBJ2-7; 11 bases map to TRBD2. With V trimmed by 7 bases and J by 3 bases, 14 bases remained unmatched. Germline CDR1 and CDR2: SQVTM and ANQGSEA. The CDR3 consists of 16 residues. This CDR3 reads CSARGGQLAGDYEQYF. The CDR3 DNA reads as TGCAGCGCCCGAGGGGGCCAACTAGCGGGGGACTACGAGCAGTACTTC.

This clonotype was counted ten times or more. The chain's CDR3 is CASSESGRESNYGYTF. DNA of the CDR3: TGTGCCAGCAGTGAATCAGGGAGGGAATCTAACTATGGCTACACCTTC. The chain couples TRBV25-1 to TRBJ1-2, with D possibly TRBD1 on 5 matching bases. Germline loops: CDR1 MGHDK, CDR2 SYGVNS. Between the trimmed V and J ends, which lost 1 base and 0 bases, there was a span of 12 bases. CDR3 length equals 16 residues.

Note on this clonotype: A clone one base away is much larger, so this may be a read error. The rearrangement uses TRBV6-1 and TRBJ2-5, with D possibly matching TRBD1 (5 bases). Trimming stripped 10 bases from V and 4 bases from J, with 19 bases between. The CDR3 has 14 amino acids. CDR1 is MNHNS, CDR2 SASEGT, per germline. The CDR3 bases are TGTGCCACCAGGGAACCAGGGAACCTAGAGACCCAGTACTTC. Its translation: CATREPGNLETQYF.